This T cell receptor (beta chain) came from a study of T cell changes during pregnancy in multiple sclerosis. Measured with immunoSEQ multiplex PCR; TCRdb has only the in-frame clones, and not every one. The sample carries some 80,000 clones, roughly nine tenths recorded once. The CDR3 covers 15 residues. Germline CDR1 and CDR2: SNHLY and FYNNEI. Trimming cost V 4 bases and J 2 bases, with 14 bases left between them. This clonotype was sampled from a female donor with multiple sclerosis, enrolled in a pregnancy study. The chain uses TRBV2 and TRBJ2-5; D is ambiguous. Sequencing was performed on peripheral blood, taken in the first trimester of pregnancy. In nucleotides, the CDR3 is TGTGCCAGCAGTGTTAGCCTAGATTGGCAAGAGACCCAGTACTTC. This gives the protein CASSVSLDWQETQYF.